These T cell receptor beta chains were read from a single sample in a study of cytomegalovirus exposure and HLA in healthy donors. Profiling relied on immunoSEQ multiplex PCR, and the TCRdb table lists in-frame clones only, not all of them. The repertoire includes around 120,000 clones, around three quarters of them detected once, and 2.5% to 3.5% sits in the top ten. The sample taken for sequencing was PBMCs. These receptors originate from a woman aged 40 to 50 in good health and CMV-seropositive. Both conserved end residues are part of each CDR3. A D gene is named only where the DNA matches it firmly. Clone size, where shown, is once, few, many, or a class for clones that have expanded.

NA NA TRBJ2-2 TRBV6-6 CASRPPGFQNTGELFF TGTGCCAGCAGGCCGCCGGGGTTTCAGAACACCGGGGAGCTGTTTTTT
TRBD2 NA TRBJ2-3 TRBV5-4 CASSFRGGITDTQYF TGTGCCAGCAGTTTCCGCGGGGGGATCACAGATACGCAGTATTTT
TRBD2 NA TRBJ2-3 TRBV4-1 CASSQEVTSGGSTDTQYF TGCGCCAGCAGCCAAGAGGTGACTAGCGGGGGGAGCACAGATACGCAGTATTTT
TRBD1 once TRBJ2-2 TRBV5-6 CASSDRAHTGELFF TGTGCCAGCAGCGACAGGGCCCACACCGGGGAGCTGTTTTTT
NA NA TRBJ1-1 TRBV18 CASSPPSGWSTEAFF TGTGCCAGCTCACCACCGTCCGGTTGGAGCACTGAAGCTTTCTTT
NA NA TRBJ2-7 TRBV5-4 CASSWGGGRYEQYF TGTGCCAGCAGCTGGGGGGGCGGAAGATACGAGCAGTACTTC
NA NA TRBJ1-1 TRBV9 CASSVSGETEAFF TGTGCCAGCAGCGTATCAGGGGAAACTGAAGCTTTCTTT
TRBD2 NA TRBJ2-1 TRBV13 CASSLMFVGLAGSSSYNEQFF TGTGCCAGCAGCTTAATGTTCGTTGGACTAGCGGGATCCAGCTCCTACAATGAGCAGTTCTTC
TRBD2 NA TRBJ2-7 TRBV10-3 CAIRPGTSAYEQYF TGTGCCATCAGACCCGGGACTAGCGCCTACGAGCAGTACTTC
NA once TRBJ2-6 TRBV25-1 CASSERRTGANVLTF TGTGCCAGCAGTGAACGGAGGACCGGGGCCAACGTCCTGACTTTC
NA NA TRBJ1-2 TRBV10-3 CAIGAGTAGFTF TGTGCCATCGGCGCCGGGACTGCAGGCTTCACCTTC
NA NA TRBJ1-5 TRBV4-1 CASSPEGYNSNQPQHF TGCGCCAGCAGCCCCGAGGGATATAATAGCAATCAGCCCCAGCATTTT
NA few TRBJ2-7 TRBV30 CAWSVGGATGNEQYF TGTGCCTGGAGTGTAGGGGGGGCCACGGGGAATGAGCAGTACTTC
NA NA TRBJ2-2 TRBV2 CASSVGQGGFTGELFF TGTGCCAGCAGTGTTGGGCAGGGGGGCTTTACCGGGGAGCTGTTTTTT
NA NA TRBJ1-2 TRBV25-1 CASSREVNYGYTF TGTGCCAGCAGTCGGGAGGTTAACTATGGCTACACCTTC
TRBD1 NA TRBJ1-2 TRBV7-2 CASSSGQGEGGYTF TGTGCCAGCAGCTCAGGACAGGGAGAGGGTGGCTACACCTTC
NA NA TRBJ2-2 TRBV9 CASRQGRANTGELFF TGTGCCAGCAGACAGGGCCGGGCCAACACCGGGGAGCTGTTTTTT
NA NA TRBJ2-1 TRBV6-4 CASSSSASIRNEQFF TGTGCCAGCAGTTCTAGCGCTAGCATCAGGAATGAGCAGTTCTTC
NA NA TRBJ2-7 TRBV6-4 CASSLDSSSYEQYF TGTGCCAGCAGTTTGGACAGCAGCTCCTACGAGCAGTACTTC
NA NA TRBJ2-3 TRBV9 CASSVNRVADTQYF TGTGCCAGCAGCGTAAACAGGGTGGCAGATACGCAGTATTTT
NA NA TRBJ1-1 TRBV4-3 CASSQDRQGGTEAFF TGCGCCAGCAGCCAAGATCGCCAGGGTGGCACTGAAGCTTTCTTT
TRBD1 NA TRBJ2-1 TRBV7-3 CASSPVPGQGNEQFF TGTGCCAGCAGCCCCGTCCCGGGACAGGGCAATGAGCAGTTCTTC
NA NA TRBJ2-1 TRBV21-1 CASNRLKSEQFF TGTGCCAGCAACAGGCTAAAGAGTGAGCAGTTCTTC
TRBD1 NA TRBJ1-6 TRBV27 CASRPRQGTESPLHF TGTGCCAGCAGACCAAGACAGGGAACGGAGTCACCCCTCCACTTT
TRBD1 NA TRBJ2-7 TRBV18 CASSRTGKSSYEQYF TGTGCCAGCTCACGGACAGGGAAAAGCTCCTACGAGCAGTACTTC
NA NA TRBJ1-2 TRBV20-1 CSASREGYTF TGCAGTGCTAGCAGGGAAGGCTACACCTTC
NA NA TRBJ1-6 TRBV30 CAWESSYNSPLHF TGTGCCTGGGAGAGCTCCTATAATTCACCCCTCCACTTT
TRBD2 once TRBJ2-7 TRBV10-2 CASSGTSRLFSYEQYF TGCGCCAGCAGTGGGACTAGCCGACTTTTCTCCTACGAGCAGTACTTC
TRBD2 NA TRBJ2-1 TRBV9 CASSVEGGRAHEQFF TGTGCCAGCAGCGTAGAGGGCGGGAGGGCGCATGAGCAGTTCTTC
TRBD2 NA TRBJ2-3 TRBV19 CASSGLAGGSDTQYF TGTGCCAGTAGTGGACTAGCGGGGGGGTCAGATACGCAGTATTTT
NA NA TRBJ2-3 TRBV7-9 CASSPAGGAGDTQYF TGTGCCAGCAGCCCCGCTGGGGGCGCCGGAGATACGCAGTATTTT
NA NA TRBJ1-2 TRBV7-8 CASSLEGVNYGYTF TGTGCCAGCAGCTTAGAAGGGGTCAACTATGGCTACACCTTC
TRBD1 NA TRBJ2-7 TRBV6-5 CASSFGTGSSYEQYF TGTGCCAGCAGTTTCGGGACAGGGAGCTCCTACGAGCAGTACTTC